Below, 18 T cell receptor beta chains from the same sample are listed, as sequenced in a study of vaccination effects on CD4 cells after COVID-19. Expansion of antigen-specific CD4+ T cells with viral peptide pools was carried out by the ViraFEST assay before sequencing. Culture proceeded for 10 days, and CD4+ T cells were then isolated. Vaccine administered to participants consisted of two doses of either BNT162b2 or mRNA-1273. Produced via immunoSEQ multiplex PCR; TCRdb's table is partial and in-frame only. The sample has roughly 27,000 clones, 74% seen once; the top ten hold 17%. The antigens these receptors bind are not known. This specimen was CD4+ T cells from PBMCs cultured with HCoV-OC43 spike peptides, taken after COVID-19 vaccination. Specified subset: HCoV-OC43 spike overlapping peptide pool stimulation. All receptors come from a human donor who received a COVID-19 vaccine.

The CDR3 loop is CASSLGPSGGTVGNEQFF. The CDR3 DNA reads as TGCGCCAGCAGCTTGGGTCCTAGCGGGGGCACAGTCGGGAATGAGCAGTTCTTC. The chain links TRBV5-1 to TRBJ2-1, with 10 bases aligning to TRBD2. V lost 0 bases, J lost 7 bases, and 13 bases stayed unmatched. The CDR3 has 18 amino acids. CDR1 and CDR2 (germline): SGHRS, YFSETQ.

The V gene is TRBV6-5, the J gene TRBJ2-3; 9 nucleotides line up with TRBD1. The V and J ends lost 4 bases and 10 bases, in that order; junction bases with no gene match: 15. CDR1 is MNHEY, CDR2 SVGAGI, per germline. The CDR3 has 16 residues. Written as DNA, the CDR3 is TGTGCCAGCAGTTCCCGACAGGGGGTGGAGGCCCTAGCGCAGTATTTT. Encoded protein: CASSSRQGVEALAQYF.

J is TRBJ2-7 and V is TRBV5-5, with unresolved D. Germline V gene lookup returns CDR1 SGHKS and CDR2 YYEKEE (reference sequence). Trimming took off 0 bases at V and 3 bases at J, with 4 bases between the two ends. CDR3 length: 12 residues. CDR3 DNA sequence: TGTGCCAGCAGCTTGGACGTCTACGAGCAGTACTTC. Translating it yields CASSLDVYEQYF.

Regarding this clone: In the same sample, other DNA sequences code for this CDR3. The chain uses TRBV18 and TRBJ2-3; D is ambiguous. The CDR3 covers 12 residues. The V and J ends lost 1 base and 6 bases respectively, with 5 bases between them. From germline, CDR1 is KGHSH and CDR2 LQKENI. The CDR3 coding sequence is TGTGCCAGCTCACCACGGGGTGATACGCAGTATTTT. Encoded protein: CASSPRGDTQYF.

This chain uses TRBV12-3 or TRBV12-4 with TRBJ2-3; D gene ambiguous. CDR3 length equals 12 residues. With 6 bases removed from V and 1 base from J, the gap between germline ends came to 5 bases. The CDR3 bases are TGTGCCAGCAGACCAGGCACAGATACGCAGTATTTT. Its protein is CASRPGTDTQYF.

By sample share, this clone is hyperexpanded. The J gene is TRBJ2-2, the V gene TRBV7-6, with D perhaps TRBD2 (6 bases). Trimming stripped 0 bases from V and 4 bases from J, with 15 bases between. The CDR3 covers 17 residues. The germline V gene has CDR1 SGHVS and CDR2 FNYEAQ. The CDR3 sequence: CASSLAAGTFVTGELFF. In DNA form, the CDR3 reads TGTGCCAGCAGCTTAGCGGCAGGGACTTTCGTCACCGGGGAGCTGTTTTTT. The full variable domain, completed using reference TRBV7-6 and TRBJ2-2, is GAGVSQSPRYKVTKRGQDVALRCDPISGHVSLYWYRQALGQGPEFLTYFNYEAQQDKSGLPNDRFSAERPEGSISTLTIQRTEQRDSAMYRCASSLAAGTFVTGELFFGEGSRLTVL.

The rearrangement links TRBV18 to TRBJ1-6; 7 positions match TRBD1. The germline V gene has CDR1 KGHSH and CDR2 LQKENI. The length of the CDR3 is 16 residues. The ends lost 5 bases at V and 0 bases at J; junction bases unmatched: 4. CDR3 sequence: CASSITGDSYNSPLHF. DNA of the CDR3: TGTGCCAGCTCAATCACAGGGGACTCCTATAATTCACCCCTCCACTTT.

This clone was seen a few times. The chain couples TRBV2 to TRBJ1-5; weak D call: TRBD1 (6 bases). There are 16 residues in the CDR3. Trimming stripped 4 bases from V and 0 bases from J, with 13 bases between. Per the germline V gene, CDR1 is SNHLY and CDR2 is FYNNEI. The CDR3 DNA reads TGTGCCAGCAGTGCACAGGGCCAGTATAGCAATCAGCCCCAGCATTTT. Translating it yields CASSAQGQYSNQPQHF.

The rearrangement uses TRBV6-5 and TRBJ1-1; the D gene is possibly TRBD1 (6 bases). The germline CDR1 and CDR2 sequences are MNHEY and SVGAGI. Trimming took off 0 bases at V and 5 bases at J, with 13 bases between the two ends. This CDR3 is built from 15 residues. For the CDR3, the DNA is TGTGCCAGCAGTTACTCGAGCCAGGGGAAAACTGAAGCTTTCTTT. This encodes CASSYSSQGKTEAFF.

The chain employs TRBV10-3 and TRBJ2-7; 9 bases are shared with TRBD2. Per the germline V gene, CDR1 is ENHRY and CDR2 is SYGVKD. The junction had 5 bases not matched to a gene; V was cut back by 2 bases and J by 6 bases. The CDR3 is 14 residues long. The CDR3 nucleotides read TGTGCCATCAGTGAGGCTAGCGGGATAATCGAGCAGTACTTC. It codes for CAISEASGIIEQYF.

The genes are TRBV10-1 and TRBJ2-1; 11 positions agree with TRBD2. The CDR3 runs to 14 residues. CDR1 WNHNN and CDR2 SYGVQD come from the germline V gene (reference sequence). The V gene end was trimmed by 5 bases and the J gene end by 6 bases; junction bases not matched to a gene: 3. CDR3 loop: CASSTSGGFNEQFF. Here the CDR3 DNA reads TGCGCCAGCAGTACTAGCGGGGGATTCAATGAGCAGTTCTTC.

The CDR3 DNA is TGCGCCGCCATCGAGAAAGGGAGGGGACAGAACACTGAAGCTTTCTTT. Residues: CAAIEKGRGQNTEAFF. The chain has TRBV10-2 and TRBJ1-1; D perhaps matches TRBD1 (6 bases). Germline CDR1 WSHSY, CDR2 SAAADI. Deletions cut 11 bases from V and 1 base from J, with 23 bases between. The CDR3 loop spans 16 amino acids.

V gene TRBV21-1 combines with J gene TRBJ2-5; TRBD2, the table's D call, was not compared with the DNA. TRBV21-1 is tagged as a pseudogene. This CDR3 contains 16 residues. The CDR3: CASSKEVSGRGKTQYF. For the CDR3, the DNA is TGTGCCAGCAGCAAAGAGGTGAGCGGGAGGGGGAAGACCCAGTACTTC.

V is TRBV5-1 and J is TRBJ1-2, with 9 nucleotides matching TRBD1. The CDR3 runs 14 residues. J was trimmed by 4 bases and V by 3 bases; bases with no gene match: 4. Germline V lookup: CDR1 SGHRS, CDR2 YFSETQ. CDR3 sequence reads: CASSYSDRGYGYTF. Here the CDR3 DNA reads TGCGCCAGCAGCTATTCGGACAGGGGCTATGGCTACACCTTC. The entire variable domain, with the rest obtained from reference TRBV5-1 and TRBJ1-2, is as follows: KAGVTQTPRYLIKTRGQQVTLSCSPISGHRSVSWYQQTPGQGLQFLFEYFSETQRNKGNFPGRFSGRQFSNSRSEMNVSTLELGDSALYLCASSYSDRGYGYTFGSGTRLTVV.

V is TRBV5-6 and J is TRBJ2-2, with D tentatively TRBD1 (5 bases). Germline V lookup: CDR1 SGHDT, CDR2 YYEEEE. V was clipped by 0 bases and J by 5 bases, with 17 bases between them. The CDR3 covers 17 residues. CDR3 nucleotide sequence: TGTGCCAGCAGCTTGGGCCCTACAGGTCTAAGGACCGGGGAGCTGTTTTTT. It encodes CASSLGPTGLRTGELFF. Filled out from reference TRBV5-6 and TRBJ2-2, the complete variable domain reads DAGVTQSPTHLIKTRGQQVTLRCSPKSGHDTVSWYQQALGQGPQFIFQYYEEEERQRGNFPDRFSGHQFPNYSSELNVNALLLGDSALYLCASSLGPTGLRTGELFFGEGSRLTVL.

This clone was detected only a few times. This sequence joins TRBV7-9 and TRBJ1-2; D is unresolved. Per the germline V gene, CDR1 is SEHNR and CDR2 is FQNEAQ (reference sequence). The CDR3 consists of 15 residues. Deletions cut 1 base from V and 4 bases from J, with 13 bases between. CDR3 nucleotides: TGTGCCAGCAGCTTAGGAGTGGCGGGGTCCTATGGCTACACCTTC. Its translation: CASSLGVAGSYGYTF.

A remark on this clone: Other DNA sequences of this sample code for an identical CDR3. The rearrangement links TRBV5-1 to TRBJ2-1; D is possibly TRBD2 (6 bases). The CDR3 consists of 14 residues. Germline CDR1 reads SGHRS; CDR2 reads YFSETQ. V was cut by 0 bases and J by 8 bases, with 12 bases left in between. The CDR3 sequence is CASSLGQGGDEQFF. The CDR3, as DNA: TGCGCCAGCAGCTTGGGGCAGGGCGGGGATGAGCAGTTCTTC.

The CDR3 bases are TGTGCCAGCAGCTCCGGGGTTAACTATGGCTACACCTTC. Its translation: CASSSGVNYGYTF. V and J are TRBV5-4 and TRBJ1-2, with D hard to call. Germline V lookup: CDR1 SGHNT, CDR2 YYREEE (reference sequence). The CDR3 loop spans 13 amino acids. The V end was cut by 3 bases, the J end by 1 base, with 7 bases between.